A few counts support the clone carrying this T cell receptor (beta chain). Antigen specificity is unknown. In TCRdb, the reads were re-called with MiXCR into one record per CDR3 protein. The sample has about 740,000 distinct CDR3 sequences; under 40% are singletons. These data originate in a study of T cell repertoires in cytomegalovirus infection. Overall study context: Public TCR beta signatures marked donors with CMV infection and the matching HLA. Findings and limits, study-wide: Carriers of CMV and the relevant HLA type were discriminated by public TCR beta frequency. The ex vivo response was dominated by HLA-C-restricted CMV-specific TCR beta clonotypes.

This TCR came from a human donor in good health (CMV status not recorded). Some clones in this sample may be carry-over from other donors' samples. Material: PBMCs.

For the CDR3, the DNA is TGTGCCAGCCAATTGGGTGGGACAGCTGAAGCTTTCTTT. It is translated as CASQLGGTAEAFF. V gene TRBV12-3 or TRBV12-4 combines with J gene TRBJ1-1; 7 nucleotides align to TRBD1. The CDR3 is 13 residues long. V dropped 8 bases and J dropped 6; count of bases not matched to a gene: 9.